This T cell receptor beta chain stems from a study of cytomegalovirus exposure and HLA in healthy donors. The study, taken as a whole, reports: Most of the CMV-associated TCR beta chains (in a later analysis) appeared to be HLA-restricted. Later work associated over 15,000 TCR beta sequences with HLA alleles at 0.05 false discovery rate.

This CDR3 is 14 amino acids long. In germline, CDR1 is MNHNS, CDR2 SASEGT. V was shortened by 5 bases and J by 8 bases, with 15 bases between the two germline ends. As to this clone: Its cognate antigen is unknown. Other DNA sequences in this sample translate to the same CDR3.

With 60 Vbeta and 13 Jbeta primers, the PCR was carried out. Sequenced by immunoSEQ multiplex PCR; TCRdb stores in-frame clones only, minus some. Recorded for this sample: 180,000 or so clones. The sample comprised PBMCs. This rearrangement joins TRBV6-1 to TRBJ1-4, with TRBD1 as a possible D gene (5 bases). This receptor was obtained from a boy younger than 18 in good health and CMV-seronegative. CDR3 in DNA: TGTGCCAGCAGTCCCCTAAGGGGTGGCGAAAAACTGTTTTTT. Residues: CASSPLRGGEKLFF.